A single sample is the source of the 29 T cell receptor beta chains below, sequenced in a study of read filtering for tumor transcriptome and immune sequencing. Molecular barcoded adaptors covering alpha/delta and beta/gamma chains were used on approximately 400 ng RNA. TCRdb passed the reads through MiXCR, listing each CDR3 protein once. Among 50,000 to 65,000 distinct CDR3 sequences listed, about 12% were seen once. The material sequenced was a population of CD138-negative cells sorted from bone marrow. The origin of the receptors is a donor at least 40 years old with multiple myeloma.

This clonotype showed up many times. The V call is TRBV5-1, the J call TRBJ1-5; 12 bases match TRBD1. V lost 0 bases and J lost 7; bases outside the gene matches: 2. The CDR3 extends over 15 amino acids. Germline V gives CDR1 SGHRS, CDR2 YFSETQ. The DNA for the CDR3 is TGCGCCAGCAGCTTGGGCGGGACAGGGGGCCAGCCCCAGCATTTT. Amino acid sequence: CASSLGGTGGQPQHF.

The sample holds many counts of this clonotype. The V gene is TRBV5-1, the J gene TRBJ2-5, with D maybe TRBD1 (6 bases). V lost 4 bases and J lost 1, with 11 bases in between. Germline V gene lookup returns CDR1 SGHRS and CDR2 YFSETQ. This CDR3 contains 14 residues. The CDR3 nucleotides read TGCGCCAGCAGCGCCGGGACAACCCAAGAGACCCAGTACTTC. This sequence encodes CASSAGTTQETQYF.

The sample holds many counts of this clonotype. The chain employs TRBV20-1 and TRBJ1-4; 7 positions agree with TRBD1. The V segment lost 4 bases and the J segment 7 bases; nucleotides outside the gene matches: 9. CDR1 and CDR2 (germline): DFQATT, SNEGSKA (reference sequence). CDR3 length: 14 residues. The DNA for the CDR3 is TGCAGTGCTAACCACAGGGGAGAGGGTGAAAAACTGTTTTTT. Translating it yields CSANHRGEGEKLFF.

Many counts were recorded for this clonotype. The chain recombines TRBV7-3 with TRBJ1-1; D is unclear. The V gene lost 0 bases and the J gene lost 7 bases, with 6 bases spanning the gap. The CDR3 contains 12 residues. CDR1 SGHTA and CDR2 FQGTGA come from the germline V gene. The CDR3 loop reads CASSLTGVEAFF. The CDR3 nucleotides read TGTGCCAGCAGCTTAACGGGTGTTGAAGCTTTCTTT.

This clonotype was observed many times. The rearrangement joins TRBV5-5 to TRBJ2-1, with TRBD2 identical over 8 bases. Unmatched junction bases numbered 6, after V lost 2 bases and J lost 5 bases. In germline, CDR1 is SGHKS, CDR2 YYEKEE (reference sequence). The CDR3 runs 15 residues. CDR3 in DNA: TGTGCCAGCAGCTTCACCGGGACTAGAGACAATGAGCAGTTCTTC. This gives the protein CASSFTGTRDNEQFF.

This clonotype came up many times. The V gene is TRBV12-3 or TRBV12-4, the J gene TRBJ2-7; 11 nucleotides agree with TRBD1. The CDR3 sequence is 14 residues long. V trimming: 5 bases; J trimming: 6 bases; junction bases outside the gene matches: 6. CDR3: CASSKDRGQGEQYF. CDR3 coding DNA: TGTGCCAGCAGTAAGGACAGGGGGCAAGGCGAGCAGTACTTC.

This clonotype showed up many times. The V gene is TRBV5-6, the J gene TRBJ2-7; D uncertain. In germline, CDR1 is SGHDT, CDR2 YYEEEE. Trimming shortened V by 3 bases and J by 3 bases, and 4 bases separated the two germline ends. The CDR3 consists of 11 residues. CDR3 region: CASSSYYEQYF. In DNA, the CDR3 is TGTGCCAGCAGCTCATACTACGAGCAGTACTTC.

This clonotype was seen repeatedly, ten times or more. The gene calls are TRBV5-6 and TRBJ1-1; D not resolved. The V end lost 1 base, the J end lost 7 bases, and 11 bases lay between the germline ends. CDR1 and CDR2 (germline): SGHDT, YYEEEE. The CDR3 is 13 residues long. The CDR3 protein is CASSLTAGNEAFF. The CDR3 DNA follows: TGTGCCAGCAGCTTGACGGCGGGGAATGAAGCTTTCTTT.

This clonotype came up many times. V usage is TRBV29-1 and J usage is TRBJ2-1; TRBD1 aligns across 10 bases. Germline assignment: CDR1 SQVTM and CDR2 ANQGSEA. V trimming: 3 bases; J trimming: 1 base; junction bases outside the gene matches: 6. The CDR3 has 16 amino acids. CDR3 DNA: TGCAGCGTTGACCCGGGACAGGGGAGGTCCTACAATGAGCAGTTCTTC. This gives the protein CSVDPGQGRSYNEQFF.

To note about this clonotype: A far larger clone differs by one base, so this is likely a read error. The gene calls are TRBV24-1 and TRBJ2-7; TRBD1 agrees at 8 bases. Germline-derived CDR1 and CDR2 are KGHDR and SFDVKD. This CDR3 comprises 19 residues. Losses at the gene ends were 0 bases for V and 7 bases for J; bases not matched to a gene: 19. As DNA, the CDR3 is TGTGCCACCAGTGATTTGCAAACCAGACAGGGGACGATTTACAATGAGCAGTACTTC. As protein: CATSDLQTRQGTIYNEQYF.

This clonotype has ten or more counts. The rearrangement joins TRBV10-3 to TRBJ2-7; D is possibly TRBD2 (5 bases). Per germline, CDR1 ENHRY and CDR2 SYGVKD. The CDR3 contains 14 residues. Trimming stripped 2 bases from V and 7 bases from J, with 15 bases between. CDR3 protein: CAISENKGSGEQYF. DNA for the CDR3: TGTGCCATCAGTGAGAACAAAGGGTCGGGGGAGCAGTACTTC.

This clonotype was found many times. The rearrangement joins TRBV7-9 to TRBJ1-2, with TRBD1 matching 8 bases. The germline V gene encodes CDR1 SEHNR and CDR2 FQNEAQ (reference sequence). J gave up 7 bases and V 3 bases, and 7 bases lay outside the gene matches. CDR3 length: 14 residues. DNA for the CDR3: TGTGCCAGCAGCTTTTCAGGGGGCGCGAGTGGCTACACCTTC. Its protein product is CASSFSGGASGYTF.

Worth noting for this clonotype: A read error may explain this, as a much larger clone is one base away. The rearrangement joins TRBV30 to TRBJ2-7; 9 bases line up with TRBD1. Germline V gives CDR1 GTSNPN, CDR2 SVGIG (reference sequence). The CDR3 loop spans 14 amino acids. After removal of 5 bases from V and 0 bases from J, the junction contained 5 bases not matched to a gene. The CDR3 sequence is CAWAGTGSSYEQYF. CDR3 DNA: TGTGCCTGGGCCGGGACAGGGAGCTCCTACGAGCAGTACTTC.

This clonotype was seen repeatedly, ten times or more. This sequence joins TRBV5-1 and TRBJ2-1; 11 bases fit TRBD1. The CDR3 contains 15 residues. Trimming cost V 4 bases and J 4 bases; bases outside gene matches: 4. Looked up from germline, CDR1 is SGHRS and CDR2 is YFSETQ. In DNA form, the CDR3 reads TGCGCCAGCAGCCAGGGGACAGGGGGATACAATGAGCAGTTCTTC. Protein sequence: CASSQGTGGYNEQFF.

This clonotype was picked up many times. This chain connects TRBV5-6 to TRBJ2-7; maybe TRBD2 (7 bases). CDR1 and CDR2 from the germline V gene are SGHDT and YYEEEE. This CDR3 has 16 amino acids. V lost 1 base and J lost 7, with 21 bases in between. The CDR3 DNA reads TGTGCCAGCAGCTTGTCCCTAGCGGTGCGAGGGGGAGAGCAGTACTTC. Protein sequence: CASSLSLAVRGGEQYF.

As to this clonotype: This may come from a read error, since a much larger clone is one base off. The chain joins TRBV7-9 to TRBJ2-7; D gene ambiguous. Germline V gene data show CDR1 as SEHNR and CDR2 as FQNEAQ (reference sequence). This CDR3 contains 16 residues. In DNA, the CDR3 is TGTGCCAGCAGCTTTAAGGAAATTGCACAGCTAGACGAGCGGTACTTC. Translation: CASSFKEIAQLDERYF. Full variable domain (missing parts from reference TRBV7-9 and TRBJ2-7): DTGVSQNPRHKITKRGQNVTFRCDPISEHNRLYWYRQTLGQGPEFLTYFQNEAQLEKSRLLSDRFSAERPKGSFSTLEIQRTEQGDSAMYLCASSFKEIAQLDERYFGPGTRLTVT.

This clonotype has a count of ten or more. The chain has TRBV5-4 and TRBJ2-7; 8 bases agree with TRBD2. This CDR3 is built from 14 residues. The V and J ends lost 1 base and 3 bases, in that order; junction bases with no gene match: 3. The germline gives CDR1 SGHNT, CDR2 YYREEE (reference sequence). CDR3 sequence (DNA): TGTGCCAGCAGCTTGCGGCGGGGGGTCTACGAGCAGTACTTC. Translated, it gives CASSLRRGVYEQYF.

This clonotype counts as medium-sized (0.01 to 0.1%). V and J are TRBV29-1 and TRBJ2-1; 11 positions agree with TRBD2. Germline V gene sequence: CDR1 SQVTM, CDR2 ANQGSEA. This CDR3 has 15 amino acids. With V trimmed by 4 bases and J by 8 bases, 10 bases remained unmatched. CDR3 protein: CSVGSSGGLRDEQFF. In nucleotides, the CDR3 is TGCAGCGTTGGGTCTAGCGGGGGGCTAAGGGATGAGCAGTTCTTC.

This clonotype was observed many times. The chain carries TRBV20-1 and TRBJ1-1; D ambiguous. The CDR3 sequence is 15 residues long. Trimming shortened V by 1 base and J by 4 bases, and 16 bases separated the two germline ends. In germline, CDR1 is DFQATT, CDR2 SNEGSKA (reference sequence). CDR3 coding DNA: TGCAGTGCTAGAGGCGGCGGGAGCGAAGGCACTGAAGCTTTCTTT. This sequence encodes CSARGGGSEGTEAFF.

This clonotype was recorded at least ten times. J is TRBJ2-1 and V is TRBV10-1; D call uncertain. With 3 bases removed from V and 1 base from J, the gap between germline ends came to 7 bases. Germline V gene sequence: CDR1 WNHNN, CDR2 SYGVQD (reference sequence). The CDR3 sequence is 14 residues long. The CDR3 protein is CASSERISYNEQFF. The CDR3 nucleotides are TGCGCCAGCAGTGAACGTATTTCCTACAATGAGCAGTTCTTC.

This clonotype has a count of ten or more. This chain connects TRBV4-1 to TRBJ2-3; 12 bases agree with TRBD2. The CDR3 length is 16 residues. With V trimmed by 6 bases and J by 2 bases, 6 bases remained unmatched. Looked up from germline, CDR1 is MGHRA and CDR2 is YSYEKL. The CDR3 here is CASSRLAGDPTDTQYF. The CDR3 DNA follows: TGCGCCAGCAGTCGACTAGCGGGGGATCCCACAGATACGCAGTATTTT.

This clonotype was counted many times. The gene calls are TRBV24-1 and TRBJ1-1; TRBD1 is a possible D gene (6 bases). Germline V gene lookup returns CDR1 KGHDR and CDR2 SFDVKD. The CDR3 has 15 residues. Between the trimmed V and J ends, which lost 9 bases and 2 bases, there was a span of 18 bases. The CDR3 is CATARDGGGNTEAFF. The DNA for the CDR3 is TGTGCCACCGCCCGGGACGGAGGGGGTAACACTGAAGCTTTCTTT.

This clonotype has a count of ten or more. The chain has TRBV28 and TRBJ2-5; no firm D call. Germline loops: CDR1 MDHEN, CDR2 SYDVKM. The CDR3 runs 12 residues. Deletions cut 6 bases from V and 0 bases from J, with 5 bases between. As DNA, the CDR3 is TGTGCCAGCAGGGCATACCAAGAGACCCAGTACTTC. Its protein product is CASRAYQETQYF.

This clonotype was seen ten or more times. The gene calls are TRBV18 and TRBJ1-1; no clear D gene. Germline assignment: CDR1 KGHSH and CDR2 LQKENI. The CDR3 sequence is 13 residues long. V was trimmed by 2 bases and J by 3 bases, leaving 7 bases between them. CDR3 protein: CASSPGADTEAFF. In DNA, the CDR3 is TGTGCCAGCTCACCAGGAGCAGACACTGAAGCTTTCTTT. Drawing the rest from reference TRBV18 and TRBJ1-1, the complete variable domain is NAGVMQNPRHLVRRRGQEARLRCSPMKGHSHVYWYRQLPEEGLKFMVYLQKENIIDESGMPKERFSAEFPKEGPSILRIQQVVRGDSAAYFCASSPGADTEAFFGQGTRLTVV.

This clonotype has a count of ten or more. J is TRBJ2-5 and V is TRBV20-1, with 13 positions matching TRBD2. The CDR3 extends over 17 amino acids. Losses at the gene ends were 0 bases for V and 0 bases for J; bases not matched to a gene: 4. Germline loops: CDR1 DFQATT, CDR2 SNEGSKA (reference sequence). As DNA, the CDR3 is TGCAGTGCTAGAGACTCGGGACTAGCGGGGAACCAAGAGACCCAGTACTTC. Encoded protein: CSARDSGLAGNQETQYF.

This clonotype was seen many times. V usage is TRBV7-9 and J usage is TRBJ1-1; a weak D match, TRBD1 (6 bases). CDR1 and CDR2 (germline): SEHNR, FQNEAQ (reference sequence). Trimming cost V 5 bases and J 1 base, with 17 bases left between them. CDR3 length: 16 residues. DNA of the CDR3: TGTGCCAGCAGCAAGCCGGGGGCGGGAAGGAACACTGAAGCTTTCTTT. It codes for CASSKPGAGRNTEAFF. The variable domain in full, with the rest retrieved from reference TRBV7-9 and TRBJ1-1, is DTGVSQNPRHKITKRGQNVTFRCDPISEHNRLYWYRQTLGQGPEFLTYFQNEAQLEKSRLLSDRFSAERPKGSFSTLEIQRTEQGDSAMYLCASSKPGAGRNTEAFFGQGTRLTVV.

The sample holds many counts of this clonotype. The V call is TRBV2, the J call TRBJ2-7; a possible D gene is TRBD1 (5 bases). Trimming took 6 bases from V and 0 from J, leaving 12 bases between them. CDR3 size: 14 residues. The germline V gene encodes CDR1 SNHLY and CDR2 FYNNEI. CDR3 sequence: CASRYDRNSYEQYF. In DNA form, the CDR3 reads TGTGCCAGCAGATACGACAGAAACTCCTACGAGCAGTACTTC. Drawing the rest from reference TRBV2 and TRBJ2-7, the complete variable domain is EPEVTQTPSHQVTQMGQEVILRCVPISNHLYFYWYRQILGQKVEFLVSFYNNEISEKSEIFDDQFSVERPDGSNFTLKIRSTKLEDSAMYFCASRYDRNSYEQYFGPGTRLTVT.

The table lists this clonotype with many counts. This chain's CDR3 is CSASNGGTGLPEQYF. CDR3 coding DNA: TGCAGTGCTAGCAACGGGGGGACAGGGCTGCCCGAGCAGTACTTC. The chain carries TRBV20-1 and TRBJ2-7; 9 bases align to TRBD1. The V segment lost 3 bases and the J segment 6 bases; nucleotides outside the gene matches: 12. The CDR3 loop spans 15 amino acids. The germline gives CDR1 DFQATT, CDR2 SNEGSKA (reference sequence).

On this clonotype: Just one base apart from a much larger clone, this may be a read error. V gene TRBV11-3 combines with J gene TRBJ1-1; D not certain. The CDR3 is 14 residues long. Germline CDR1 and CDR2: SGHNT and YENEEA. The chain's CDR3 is CASSLGGLNTEALF. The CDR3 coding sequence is TGTGCCAGCAGCTTAGGTGGCCTAAACACTGAAGCTCTCTTT.